This T cell receptor (beta chain) stems from a study of beta chain features in type 1 diabetes. Study outcomes and limitations: Unsettled here was the matter of whether HLA type influences TCRB rearrangement.

A note on this clone: Its antigen is as yet unknown.

Reverse transcription of all isolated RNA meant that expressed TCRB transcripts were sequenced. Profiling relied on immunoSEQ multiplex PCR, and the TCRdb table lists in-frame clones only, not all of them. The table lists under 300,000 clones, 25% to 30% of them singletons. Input material: central memory CD4+ T cells from blood. The clonotype comes from a man aged 25-45 years in good health.

CDR3 in DNA: TGTGCCAGTACGGAGGGGCAGGGAATGCAAGATACGCAGTATTTT. Encoded protein: CASTEGQGMQDTQYF. V and J are TRBV19 and TRBJ2-3; a possible D gene is TRBD2 (6 bases). The CDR3 is 15 amino acids. V was cut by 7 bases and J by 5 bases, with 19 bases left in between. Germline V gene lookup returns CDR1 LNHDA and CDR2 SQIVND (reference sequence). The variable domain in full, completed from reference TRBV19 and TRBJ2-3, reads DGGITQSPKYLFRKEGQNVTLSCEQNLNHDAMYWYRQDPGQGLRLIYYSQIVNDFQKGDIAEGYSVSREKKESFPLTVTSAQKNPTAFYLCASTEGQGMQDTQYFGPGTRLTVL.